The text below deals with one TCR beta chain. Sequenced by immunoSEQ multiplex PCR; TCRdb stores in-frame clones only, minus some. The data hold about 130,000 clones, with 79% observed a single time. Germline loops: CDR1 MNHEY, CDR2 SVGAGI. V lost 2 bases to trimming and J lost 4 bases, with 14 bases between them. The CDR3 is 15 amino acids. This sample was taken from a study of cytotoxic CD8 clonotypes in ibrutinib-treated CLL. At the level of the study: Included were 11 relapsed/refractory and roughly 15 treatment-naive patients, of whom approximately 18 were IGHV unmutated. The samples contained about 250,000 productive templates on average. They also contained an average of roughly 99,000 productive rearrangements.

The sequenced sample was PBMCs, obtained after 12 months of ibrutinib treatment. V gene TRBV6-5 combines with J gene TRBJ1-1; tentatively, D is TRBD1 (5 bases). The TCR originated in a human donor with chronic lymphocytic leukemia. In DNA form, the CDR3 reads TGTGCCAGCAGTTACCGGGGCCCCGGGGGCACTGAAGCTTTCTTT. It is translated as CASSYRGPGGTEAFF.